The 14 T cell receptor beta chains reported below all come from one sample, sequenced in a study of shared clonotypes between healthy human individuals. Generated by immunoSEQ multiplex PCR, the TCRdb table keeps only in-frame clones and is missing some. This table has approximately 640,000 clones, around 72% appearing once. Sequencing was done on a sample of memory CD4+ T cells sorted from blood. The subset is: CD45RA-negative fraction. All receptors come from a woman in her twenties or thirties in good health.

The CDR3 DNA reads TGCGCCAGCAGCGAGGCCCATTTGTCCGGAAACACCATATATTTT. Its protein is CASSEAHLSGNTIYF. The chain employs TRBV5-1 and TRBJ1-3; no clear D. The CDR3 covers 15 residues. Germline CDR1 and CDR2: SGHRS and YFSETQ. Trimming removed 4 bases at V and 4 bases at J, with 15 bases between.

The genes are TRBV5-1 and TRBJ1-4; 8 positions match TRBD1. V lost 4 bases, J lost 3 bases, and 2 bases stayed unmatched. Germline V gives CDR1 SGHRS, CDR2 YFSETQ. The CDR3 extends over 14 amino acids. CDR3 nucleotide sequence: TGCGCCAGCAGCCAGACAGGGGCTAATGAAAAACTGTTTTTT. Its translation is CASSQTGANEKLFF.

In regard to this clone: The junction differs from germline at one of its ends, possibly a read error. This chain links TRBV28 with TRBJ1-2; D gene ambiguous. Germline assignment: CDR1 MDHEN and CDR2 SYDVKM. This CDR3 has 12 residues. The DNA for the CDR3 is TGTGCCAGCAGTTCCCGACCGGGAGTCATCCACTTC. Its protein product is CASSSRPGVIHF.

The chain recombines TRBV19 with TRBJ1-5, with D tentatively TRBD1 (6 bases). V lost 9 bases and J 3 bases, leaving 18 bases between the germline ends. This CDR3 comprises 15 residues. Germline loops: CDR1 LNHDA, CDR2 SQIVND (reference sequence). CDR3: CASRGIQGYNQPQHF. Here the CDR3 DNA reads TGTGCCAGCCGTGGGATACAGGGTTACAATCAGCCCCAGCATTTT.

V is TRBV4-1 and J is TRBJ1-5; TRBD1 agrees at 9 bases. The germline CDR1 and CDR2 sequences are MGHRA and YSYEKL. J gave up 0 bases and V 6 bases, and 6 bases lay outside the gene matches. This CDR3 is 16 amino acids long. CDR3 loop: CASRRGQGDSNQPQHF. The CDR3 DNA reads as TGCGCCAGCAGAAGGGGACAGGGCGATAGCAATCAGCCCCAGCATTTT.

The rearrangement joins TRBV5-1 to TRBJ2-1; 7 bases align to TRBD2. Germline CDR1 reads SGHRS; CDR2 reads YFSETQ. The CDR3 extends over 14 amino acids. The J segment lost 0 bases and the V segment lost 10 bases, leaving 7 bases of the junction unmatched. Here the CDR3 reads CASKAGSSYNEQFF. The CDR3 coding sequence is TGCGCCTCCAAAGCGGGGAGCTCCTACAATGAGCAGTTCTTC.

This clone has at least ten counts. The V and J genes are TRBV6-1 and TRBJ1-2; 10 bases map to TRBD1. V shed 4 bases, J shed 4 bases, and the junction held 18 bases outside the gene matches. Germline CDR1 reads MNHNS; CDR2 reads SASEGT. The CDR3 sequence is 19 residues long. The CDR3 sequence is CASSAPGGGQGWSSYGYTF. The CDR3 bases are TGTGCCAGCAGTGCCCCAGGGGGGGGACAGGGGTGGAGTAGCTATGGCTACACCTTC.

The chain has TRBV11-2 and TRBJ2-1, with a tentative D call TRBD2 (5 bases). The ends were cut back, 1 base at V and 1 base at J, with 11 bases in the middle. CDR3 size: 16 residues. CDR1 is SGHAT and CDR2 is FQNNGV in the germline V gene. The chain's CDR3 is CASSLGQGRSYNEQFF. DNA for the CDR3: TGTGCCAGCAGCTTAGGACAAGGGAGATCCTACAATGAGCAGTTCTTC.

This clone was picked up one time. DNA for the CDR3: TGTGCCAGCAGCTTGCCCGGGACTAGCGGGAGGGCCATGGCAGATACGCAGTATTTT. Its protein product is CASSLPGTSGRAMADTQYF. The chain couples TRBV5-6 to TRBJ2-3; 16 bases are shared with TRBD2. Germline trimming cut 1 base from V and 4 bases from J; bases unmatched to any gene: 9. The CDR3 spans 19 residues. The germline CDR1 and CDR2 sequences are SGHDT and YYEEEE.

The chain employs TRBV15 and TRBJ1-5; possible D gene TRBD1, 5 bases. The CDR3 sequence is 12 residues long. The V end lost 8 bases, the J end lost 6 bases, and 11 bases lay between the germline ends. Germline loops: CDR1 LNHNV, CDR2 YYDKDF (reference sequence). The CDR3 bases are TGTGCCACCGCCCAGGGCGGTCAGCCCCAGCATTTT. As protein: CATAQGGQPQHF. The variable domain in full, with the rest retrieved from reference TRBV15 and TRBJ1-5, is DAMVIQNPRYQVTQFGKPVTLSCSQTLNHNVMYWYQQKSSQAPKLLFHYYDKDFNNEADTPDNFQSRRPNTSFCFLDIRSPGLGDTAMYLCATAQGGQPQHFGDGTRLSIL.

This chain links TRBV6-6 with TRBJ1-1; D is uncertain. Trimming took 5 bases from V and 0 from J, leaving 7 bases between them. This CDR3 is built from 13 residues. The V gene's germline CDR1 is MNHNY and CDR2 SVGAGI (reference sequence). The CDR3 reads CASSDQVNTEAFF. The DNA for the CDR3 is TGTGCCAGCAGTGATCAGGTGAACACTGAAGCTTTCTTT.

This chain joins TRBV11-3 and TRBJ2-1; D remains unclear. The germline CDR1 and CDR2 sequences are SGHNT and YENEEA. The V and J ends lost 4 bases and 1 base respectively, with 14 bases between them. This CDR3 is 16 amino acids long. The CDR3 loop is CASSSLTLLSYNEQFF. The DNA for the CDR3 is TGTGCCAGCAGCTCACTAACCTTGTTGTCCTACAATGAGCAGTTCTTC.

This clone was seen many times. The chain combines TRBV27 with TRBJ1-1; D might be TRBD1 (6 bases). Germline values: CDR1 MNHEY, CDR2 SMNVEV (reference sequence). The length of the CDR3 is 15 residues. V was shortened by 6 bases and J by 1 base, with 15 bases between the two germline ends. The CDR3 is CASRPLGASNTEAFF. The CDR3 DNA reads TGTGCCAGCAGGCCCTTGGGGGCCTCGAACACTGAAGCTTTCTTT.

This chain uses TRBV10-3 with TRBJ1-3; the D is unclear. V lost 3 bases to trimming and J lost 1 base, with 22 bases between them. Germline V gene data show CDR1 as ENHRY and CDR2 as SYGVKD. This CDR3 has 19 residues. The CDR3 coding sequence is TGTGCCATCAGTGAATGGAAGATGGATCCGGGAACTTCTGGAAACACCATATATTTT. Translation gives CAISEWKMDPGTSGNTIYF.